A selection of T cell receptor beta chains follows, all from one sample in a study of blood T cell repertoires in COVID-19. Clones were read by immunoSEQ multiplex PCR, and TCRdb kept only the in-frame ones, dropping some. The sample lists a few hundred thousand clones; roughly 90% were seen once. The sequencing input was PBMCs or T cells enriched from blood (not recorded which). The source of these receptors is a woman in her sixties who had recovered from COVID-19. CDR3s include the opening cysteine and the closing phenylalanine or tryptophan. Fields, in order: D gene, V gene, J gene, CDR3 length, clone size, CDR3 DNA, CDR3 protein. D genes are given only for firm matches. For some rows the clone size is stated as once, few or many, or as a class when expanded; others skip it.

d_call: TRBD2; v_call: TRBV9; j_call: TRBJ2-3; cdr3_length: 17; clone_size: NA; cdr3_nt: TGTGCCAGCAGCGTAGGGCTAGCGGGGGGGCGCACAGATACGCAGTATTTT; cdr3_aa: CASSVGLAGGRTDTQYF
d_call: TRBD2; v_call: TRBV9; j_call: TRBJ2-7; cdr3_length: 14; clone_size: NA; cdr3_nt: TGTGCCAGCAGCGTAAGCGGGACCTCCTACGAGCAGTACTTC; cdr3_aa: CASSVSGTSYEQYF
d_call: NA; v_call: TRBV19; j_call: TRBJ1-1; cdr3_length: 16; clone_size: NA; cdr3_nt: TGTGCCAGTAGTCCCCGCCCGGACTCGAAACGCACTGAAGCTTTCTTT; cdr3_aa: CASSPRPDSKRTEAFF
d_call: TRBD1; v_call: TRBV6-1; j_call: TRBJ1-6; cdr3_length: 18; clone_size: NA; cdr3_nt: TGTGCCAGCAGTGAGCGGGACAGGGGCATGCTGTATAATTCACCCCTCCACTTT; cdr3_aa: CASSERDRGMLYNSPLHF
d_call: TRBD1; v_call: TRBV9; j_call: TRBJ1-2; cdr3_length: 15; clone_size: NA; cdr3_nt: TGTGCCAGCAGCCTAGGACAGGTGGAGGTCTATGGCTACACCTTC; cdr3_aa: CASSLGQVEVYGYTF
d_call: TRBD2; v_call: TRBV9; j_call: TRBJ2-1; cdr3_length: 14; clone_size: NA; cdr3_nt: TGTGCCAGCAGCGTGCATAGCGGGACCAATGAGCAGTTCTTC; cdr3_aa: CASSVHSGTNEQFF
d_call: NA; v_call: TRBV9; j_call: TRBJ1-1; cdr3_length: 16; clone_size: NA; cdr3_nt: TGTGCCAGCAGCACCCAGGGCGGGGGGTTGAACACTGAAGCTTTCTTT; cdr3_aa: CASSTQGGGLNTEAFF
d_call: NA; v_call: TRBV9; j_call: TRBJ1-1; cdr3_length: 15; clone_size: NA; cdr3_nt: TGTGCCAGCAGCCCCCGGGGGGGGGCCACCACTGAAGCTTTCTTT; cdr3_aa: CASSPRGGATTEAFF
d_call: NA; v_call: TRBV7-9; j_call: TRBJ1-2; cdr3_length: 14; clone_size: NA; cdr3_nt: TGTGCCAGCAGCCCCCCGGAGGGCTGGGCGGGCTACACCTTC; cdr3_aa: CASSPPEGWAGYTF
d_call: NA; v_call: TRBV6-1; j_call: TRBJ1-1; cdr3_length: 14; clone_size: NA; cdr3_nt: TGTGCCAGCAGTGAAGCGTTTCGGGGACTTGAAGCTTTCTTT; cdr3_aa: CASSEAFRGLEAFF
d_call: TRBD1; v_call: TRBV28; j_call: TRBJ1-5; cdr3_length: 16; clone_size: NA; cdr3_nt: TGTGCCAGCAGTTTATCAGGGACAGGGGGCGAGCAGCCCCAGCATTTT; cdr3_aa: CASSLSGTGGEQPQHF
d_call: TRBD1; v_call: TRBV19; j_call: TRBJ1-5; cdr3_length: 16; clone_size: NA; cdr3_nt: TGTGCCAGTAGTATACCCGGGACAGGGGGCGGTCAGCCCCAGCATTTT; cdr3_aa: CASSIPGTGGGQPQHF
d_call: TRBD1; v_call: TRBV12-5; j_call: TRBJ2-7; cdr3_length: 15; clone_size: NA; cdr3_nt: TGTGCTAGTGGTTGGGACAGGGGGGTTCCCTACGAGCAGTACTTC; cdr3_aa: CASGWDRGVPYEQYF
d_call: TRBD2; v_call: TRBV24-1; j_call: TRBJ2-7; cdr3_length: 16; clone_size: NA; cdr3_nt: TGTGCCACCAGTGATCCAGGACTAGCGGGGACGGACGAGCAGTACTTC; cdr3_aa: CATSDPGLAGTDEQYF
d_call: NA; v_call: TRBV5-1; j_call: TRBJ2-1; cdr3_length: 13; clone_size: NA; cdr3_nt: TGCGCCAGCAGCCCACTAGAAAAAGGTGAGCAGTTCTTC; cdr3_aa: CASSPLEKGEQFF
d_call: NA; v_call: TRBV7-9; j_call: TRBJ1-6; cdr3_length: 14; clone_size: few; cdr3_nt: TGTGCCAGCAGCGCCGTGGCTTTTGCTTCACCCCTCCACTTT; cdr3_aa: CASSAVAFASPLHF
d_call: NA; v_call: TRBV28; j_call: TRBJ2-7; cdr3_length: 13; clone_size: NA; cdr3_nt: TGTGCCAGCAGTCCGGACACAACCTACGAGCAGTACTTC; cdr3_aa: CASSPDTTYEQYF
d_call: TRBD1; v_call: TRBV5-5; j_call: TRBJ1-2; cdr3_length: 15; clone_size: NA; cdr3_nt: TGTGCCAGCAGCCTAGGGGGGCAGGGGGAATATGGCTACACCTTC; cdr3_aa: CASSLGGQGEYGYTF
d_call: TRBD2; v_call: TRBV3-1/TRBV3-2; j_call: TRBJ2-7; cdr3_length: 17; clone_size: NA; cdr3_nt: TGTGCCAGCAGCCAAGAGGGTTGGGGACTAGCGGAATACGAGCAGTACTTC; cdr3_aa: CASSQEGWGLAEYEQYF
d_call: TRBD1; v_call: TRBV24-1; j_call: TRBJ2-2; cdr3_length: 16; clone_size: NA; cdr3_nt: TGTGCCACCAGTGAACAAGGGACAGGGAACACCGGGGAGCTGTTTTTT; cdr3_aa: CATSEQGTGNTGELFF
d_call: NA; v_call: TRBV5-4; j_call: TRBJ1-6; cdr3_length: 14; clone_size: once; cdr3_nt: TGTGCCAGCAGCTTGGGGACTCCTAATTCACCCCTCCACTTT; cdr3_aa: CASSLGTPNSPLHF
d_call: TRBD1; v_call: TRBV10-3; j_call: TRBJ1-5; cdr3_length: 15; clone_size: NA; cdr3_nt: TGTGCCATCAGGGAGGGGGCAGGGGGCGATCAGCCCCAGCATTTT; cdr3_aa: CAIREGAGGDQPQHF
d_call: TRBD1; v_call: TRBV27; j_call: TRBJ1-1; cdr3_length: 16; clone_size: NA; cdr3_nt: TGTGCCAGCAGTCACGAGACAGGGGGCTCGAACACTGAAGCTTTCTTT; cdr3_aa: CASSHETGGSNTEAFF
d_call: NA; v_call: TRBV6-5; j_call: TRBJ2-5; cdr3_length: 13; clone_size: NA; cdr3_nt: TGTGCCAGCGCCGTGCTAGCGAAAGAGACCCAGTACTTC; cdr3_aa: CASAVLAKETQYF
d_call: TRBD2; v_call: TRBV28; j_call: TRBJ2-7; cdr3_length: 14; clone_size: NA; cdr3_nt: TGTGCCAGCCTCCTAGCGGGAGGGCCGTACGAGCAGTACTTC; cdr3_aa: CASLLAGGPYEQYF
d_call: TRBD1; v_call: TRBV11-3; j_call: TRBJ1-1; cdr3_length: 15; clone_size: NA; cdr3_nt: TGTGCCAGCAGCTCGGGACAGGGGGGGAACACTGAAGCTTTCTTT; cdr3_aa: CASSSGQGGNTEAFF
d_call: NA; v_call: TRBV5-6; j_call: TRBJ1-3; cdr3_length: 16; clone_size: NA; cdr3_nt: TGTGCCAGCAGCGCGCAGGTTTTCCTCTCTGGAAACACCATATATTTT; cdr3_aa: CASSAQVFLSGNTIYF
d_call: NA; v_call: TRBV19; j_call: TRBJ2-1; cdr3_length: 11; clone_size: NA; cdr3_nt: TGTGCCAGTGGACAGCACAATGAGCAGTTCTTC; cdr3_aa: CASGQHNEQFF
d_call: NA; v_call: TRBV4-1; j_call: TRBJ1-1; cdr3_length: 14; clone_size: NA; cdr3_nt: TGCGCCAGCAGCCTACAGGTTAGAGACACTGAAGCTTTCTTT; cdr3_aa: CASSLQVRDTEAFF
d_call: NA; v_call: TRBV6-6; j_call: TRBJ2-6; cdr3_length: 13; clone_size: NA; cdr3_nt: TGTGCCACCCTCCGTTCCGGGGCCAACGTCCTGACTTTC; cdr3_aa: CATLRSGANVLTF
d_call: TRBD2; v_call: TRBV9; j_call: TRBJ2-5; cdr3_length: 15; clone_size: NA; cdr3_nt: TGTGCCAGCAGCGTAGTCCCTAGCGGTGGGGAGACCCAGTACTTC; cdr3_aa: CASSVVPSGGETQYF
d_call: NA; v_call: TRBV7-2; j_call: TRBJ1-1; cdr3_length: 15; clone_size: few; cdr3_nt: TGTGCCAGCAGCTTAGGCGGCGCAGGGGACACTGAAGCTTTCTTT; cdr3_aa: CASSLGGAGDTEAFF
d_call: TRBD1; v_call: TRBV28; j_call: TRBJ2-1; cdr3_length: 16; clone_size: NA; cdr3_nt: TGTGCCAGCAGTTTATGGGGGACAGGGGGCCGGAATGAGCAGTTCTTC; cdr3_aa: CASSLWGTGGRNEQFF